The clone carrying this TCR beta chain was detected only a few times. Its antigen is not known. At one of its ends the junction is not consistent with the germline gene, which may arise from a read error. In germline, CDR1 is SNHLY, CDR2 FYNNEI. The CDR3 runs to 16 residues. The data were obtained in a study of CD8+CD57+ T cells in acquired aplastic anemia. Notes on the study in general: The study identified roughly 31 CD8+ CDR3 sequences shared by patients and controls. CD8+ Simpson's diversity in patients was not significantly different from that in controls.

CD8+CD57+ cell expansion, shown by flow cytometry, had occurred in the patients selected for sequencing. The use of genomic DNA as template underpinned the TCR beta VDJ and CDR3 profiling. A single record per CDR3 protein comes from TCRdb applying MiXCR to the reads. The data hold around 180,000 distinct CDR3 sequences, with approximately 48% observed a single time. Material for sequencing was sorted CD4+, CD8+, or CD8+CD57+ T cells (not recorded which) from PBMCs. The chain combines TRBV2 with TRBJ1-4; possible D gene TRBD1, 5 bases. The clonotype originates from a human donor with aplastic anemia. DNA for the CDR3: TGTGCCAGCAGCCCTCCCTCGGGAGGGACTAATGAAAGACTGTTTTTT. Protein sequence: CASSPPSGGTNERLFF.